These 20 T cell receptor beta chains were all obtained from the same sample, sequenced in a study of CD8+ T cells in alopecia areata. As for treatment: oral pan-JAK inhibitor, 5-10 mg twice daily. Reverse transcription of extracted RNA yielded cDNA, which provided the sequencing template. TCRdb's table, derived via immunoSEQ multiplex PCR, lists solely in-frame clones and lacks some. The sample consists of approximately 200,000 clones, roughly three fifths of them appearing once. Sample: CD4+ T cells sorted from blood, taken at week 4, from a patient treated with tofacitinib. These receptors were taken from a human donor with alopecia areata.

This rearrangement joins TRBV30 to TRBJ2-5, with D possibly matching TRBD2 (6 bases). Per germline, CDR1 GTSNPN and CDR2 SVGIG (reference sequence). The CDR3 totals 13 residues. V lost 0 bases and J 6 bases, leaving 11 bases between the germline ends. CDR3 nucleotides: TGTGCCTGGAGTGTCGGGGGAGTACAGACCCAGTACTTC. Its protein product is CAWSVGGVQTQYF.

The chain couples TRBV27 to TRBJ2-1, with D perhaps matching TRBD2 (6 bases). The V end was cut by 4 bases, the J end by 3 bases, with 13 bases between. This CDR3 is built from 15 residues. Germline assignment: CDR1 MNHEY and CDR2 SMNVEV (reference sequence). The CDR3 region has the DNA TGTGCCAGCAGTTCCGTCGGGGGAGGCTACAATGAGCAGTTCTTC. It codes for CASSSVGGGYNEQFF.

V is TRBV18 and J is TRBJ1-1, with 9 bases that match TRBD1. From germline, CDR1 is KGHSH and CDR2 LQKENI. The CDR3 loop spans 16 amino acids. V shed 6 bases, J shed 0 bases, and the junction held 8 bases outside the gene matches. The CDR3 nucleotides are TGTGCCAGCTCTCTGGGACAGGGACGGCTGAACACTGAAGCTTTCTTT. Translated, it gives CASSLGQGRLNTEAFF.

V gene TRBV30 combines with J gene TRBJ1-3; no reliable D call. The CDR3 runs 15 residues. V lost 1 base, J lost 3 bases, and 13 bases lay in between. Germline V gene lookup returns CDR1 GTSNPN and CDR2 SVGIG (reference sequence). CDR3 region: CAWSGWGPRGNTIYF. The CDR3 DNA follows: TGTGCCTGGAGTGGGTGGGGTCCCCGTGGAAACACCATATATTTT.

A few counts support this clone. V gene TRBV2 combines with J gene TRBJ1-5, with unresolved D. Germline-derived CDR1 and CDR2 are SNHLY and FYNNEI. Trimming stripped 3 bases from V and 0 bases from J, with 6 bases between. This CDR3 has 14 residues. CDR3 region: CASSDPNSNQPQHF. The CDR3 DNA follows: TGTGCCAGCAGTGATCCGAATAGCAATCAGCCCCAGCATTTT.

The V call is TRBV6-5, the J call TRBJ2-3, with a possible D match to TRBD1 (5 bases). V lost 4 bases and J 5 bases, leaving 16 bases between the germline ends. Looked up from germline, CDR1 is MNHEY and CDR2 is SVGAGI. The CDR3 totals 15 residues. The CDR3 loop is CASSSPGLGKDTQYF. The CDR3 DNA sequence: TGTGCCAGCAGTTCCCCAGGGTTGGGTAAAGATACGCAGTATTTT.

V and J are TRBV21-1 and TRBJ2-7. TRBV21-1 represents a pseudogene. The length of the CDR3 is 12 residues. CDR3 protein: CATGVSFYEQYF. As DNA, the CDR3 is TGTGCCACAGGAGTGAGTTTCTACGAGCAGTACTTC.

V usage is TRBV29-1 and J usage is TRBJ2-3, with a possible D match to TRBD2 (6 bases). The CDR3 has 14 amino acids. The germline V gene has CDR1 SQVTM and CDR2 ANQGSEA. Trimming cost V 0 bases and J 1 base, with 8 bases left between them. The CDR3 loop is CSVEERGRTDTQYF. CDR3 bases: TGCAGCGTTGAAGAGCGGGGCCGCACAGATACGCAGTATTTT.

This clone was observed a few times. The chain couples TRBV30 to TRBJ1-3; tentative D call: TRBD1 (6 bases). V lost 0 bases and J 0 bases, leaving 9 bases between the germline ends. The CDR3 sequence is 15 residues long. CDR1 and CDR2 (germline): GTSNPN, SVGIG (reference sequence). The CDR3 DNA reads as TGTGCCTGGAGTGTACGACAGGTCTCTGGAAACACCATATATTTT. Amino acids: CAWSVRQVSGNTIYF.

J is TRBJ2-2 and V is TRBV6-5; D remains unclear. CDR3 length: 13 amino acids. The V and J ends lost 6 bases and 4 bases respectively, with 9 bases between them. The germline V gene has CDR1 MNHEY and CDR2 SVGAGI. The CDR3 loop reads CASSMDGTGELFF. In nucleotides, the CDR3 is TGTGCCAGCAGCATGGACGGCACCGGGGAGCTGTTTTTT.

In its sample, this clone was seen a few times. The V call is TRBV29-1, the J call TRBJ2-5, with 7 bases that match TRBD1. The germline V gene has CDR1 SQVTM and CDR2 ANQGSEA. This CDR3 comprises 18 residues. J was trimmed by 2 bases and V by 2 bases; bases with no gene match: 17. The DNA for the CDR3 is TGCAGCGTTGAACGTTCGTTAGCGCTTTGGACAGGACAAGAGACCCAGTACTTC. Its protein product is CSVERSLALWTGQETQYF.

The chain employs TRBV7-9 and TRBJ2-6; a weak D match, TRBD2 (5 bases). This CDR3 contains 15 residues. CDR1 SEHNR and CDR2 FQNEAQ come from the germline V gene (reference sequence). V lost 5 bases and J 0 bases, leaving 8 bases between the germline ends. The CDR3 protein is CASSPGVSGANVLTF. Written as DNA, the CDR3 is TGTGCCAGCAGCCCCGGGGTCTCTGGGGCCAACGTCCTGACTTTC. Using reference TRBV7-9 and TRBJ2-6 for the parts outside the CDR3, the full variable domain is DTGVSQNPRHKITKRGQNVTFRCDPISEHNRLYWYRQTLGQGPEFLTYFQNEAQLEKSRLLSDRFSAERPKGSFSTLEIQRTEQGDSAMYLCASSPGVSGANVLTFGAGSRLTVL.

The chain uses TRBV6-5 and TRBJ2-7; D is uncertain. The germline gives CDR1 MNHEY, CDR2 SVGAGI. The CDR3 totals 14 residues. The V and J ends lost 4 bases and 6 bases respectively, with 16 bases between them. CDR3 bases: TGTGCCAGCAGTTTCACGGACCTCTCGGGCGAGCAGTACTTC. Its protein is CASSFTDLSGEQYF.

This chain links TRBV29-1 with TRBJ2-2; D is unclear. Trimming stripped 7 bases from V and 0 bases from J, with 9 bases between. CDR3 length: 13 amino acids. CDR1 is SQVTM and CDR2 is ANQGSEA in the germline V gene. The CDR3 DNA is TGCAGCGGGTGGACCGCGAACACCGGGGAGCTGTTTTTT. Translating gives CSGWTANTGELFF.

This clone was seen only a few times. The V and J genes are TRBV6-6 and TRBJ2-1; no clear D gene. CDR1 MNHNY and CDR2 SVGAGI come from the germline V gene (reference sequence). Trimming cost V 10 bases and J 1 base, with 11 bases left between them. The CDR3 is 13 residues long. CDR3 sequence (DNA): TGTGCCACTCAGACCGAGTCCTACAATGAGCAGTTCTTC. Protein product: CATQTESYNEQFF.

The chain has TRBV30 and TRBJ1-2, with D maybe TRBD1 (5 bases). Germline-derived CDR1 and CDR2 are GTSNPN and SVGIG (reference sequence). The CDR3 spans 13 residues. Trimming left V 3 bases short and J 2 bases short, with 10 bases between. CDR3 loop: CAWRTTVNYGYTF. The DNA of the CDR3 is TGTGCCTGGAGGACGACAGTCAACTATGGCTACACCTTC.

V usage is TRBV25-1 and J usage is TRBJ2-6; 11 positions agree with TRBD2. The V gene end was trimmed by 0 bases and the J gene end by 0 bases; junction bases not matched to a gene: 1. The CDR3 contains 18 residues. The germline CDR1 and CDR2 sequences are MGHDK and SYGVNS. CDR3 nucleotide sequence: TGTGCCAGCAGTGAATATAGCGGGAGGGACTCTGGGGCCAACGTCCTGACTTTC. Residues: CASSEYSGRDSGANVLTF.

This chain links TRBV30 with TRBJ1-1; no reliable D call. This CDR3 is 15 amino acids long. Trimming removed 3 bases at V and 0 bases at J, with 14 bases between. CDR1 is GTSNPN, CDR2 SVGIG, per germline (reference sequence). The CDR3: CAWSLPRIVNTEAFF. The CDR3 nucleotides are TGTGCCTGGAGCCTACCGAGGATCGTGAACACTGAAGCTTTCTTT.

This clone was found once. The rearrangement joins TRBV29-1 to TRBJ2-1, with 10 positions matching TRBD2. Germline V gene sequence: CDR1 SQVTM, CDR2 ANQGSEA. Unmatched junction bases numbered 8, after V lost 5 bases and J lost 7 bases. The CDR3 consists of 14 residues. CDR3 amino acids: CSVLLAGARNEQFF. CDR3 DNA: TGCAGCGTTCTCCTAGCGGGAGCACGAAATGAGCAGTTCTTC.

The V and J genes are TRBV7-2 and TRBJ2-7; 7 nucleotides line up with TRBD1. Germline CDR1 and CDR2: SGHTA and FQGNSA. The junction had 4 bases not matched to a gene; V was cut back by 1 base and J by 4 bases. There are 14 residues in the CDR3. CDR3 residues: CASSLEGAKYEQYF. The DNA of the CDR3 is TGTGCCAGCAGCTTAGAGGGGGCGAAGTACGAGCAGTACTTC.